One sample yielded the 14 T cell receptor beta chains listed below, sequenced in a study of shared clonotypes between healthy human individuals. Naive CD8 cells lacked CD45RO, underwent positive selection for CCR7 and left out terminally differentiated effector memory CD45RA+ cells. Measured with immunoSEQ multiplex PCR; TCRdb has only the in-frame clones, and not every one. Found here are around 2,000,000 clones, approximately 94% of them singletons; the top ten hold roughly 1%. The sequenced material came from naive CD8+ T cells sorted from blood. The source of these receptors is a young man in good health.

The chain joins TRBV9 to TRBJ2-1; a weak D match, TRBD2 (5 bases). Between the trimmed V and J ends, which lost 4 bases and 3 bases, there was a span of 8 bases. Germline loops: CDR1 SGDLS, CDR2 YYNGEE. This CDR3 has 13 residues. The DNA of the CDR3 is TGTGCCAGCAGCCCACTAGGCTACAATGAGCAGTTCTTC. Translated, it gives CASSPLGYNEQFF.

The J gene is TRBJ2-1, the V gene TRBV7-9, with 7 bases that match TRBD2. CDR1 SEHNR and CDR2 FQNEAQ come from the germline V gene (reference sequence). This CDR3 is 15 amino acids long. V shed 2 bases, J shed 3 bases, and the junction held 4 bases outside the gene matches. CDR3 nucleotides: TGTGCCAGCAGCTTACTAGCGGACTACTACAATGAGCAGTTCTTC. This codes for CASSLLADYYNEQFF.

The chain recombines TRBV7-9 with TRBJ1-1; D is unresolved. V was shortened by 1 base and J by 8 bases, with 5 bases between the two germline ends. Per the germline V gene, CDR1 is SEHNR and CDR2 is FQNEAQ (reference sequence). The CDR3 loop spans 11 amino acids. The CDR3 reads CASSLGKEAFF. DNA for the CDR3: TGTGCCAGCAGCTTAGGCAAAGAAGCTTTCTTT.

The chain employs TRBV28 and TRBJ1-5; D gene unclear. Germline V gene data show CDR1 as MDHEN and CDR2 as SYDVKM. This CDR3 has 14 amino acids. V gave up 3 bases and J gave up 8 bases, with 14 bases separating them. This chain's CDR3 is CASSFVRQSEPQHF. Written as DNA, the CDR3 is TGTGCCAGCAGTTTCGTAAGGCAGTCCGAGCCCCAGCATTTT. The full variable domain, with the rest looked up from reference TRBV28 and TRBJ1-5, is DVKVTQSSRYLVKRTGEKVFLECVQDMDHENMFWYRQDPGLGLRLIYFSYDVKMKEKGDIPEGYSVSREKKERFSLILESASTNQTSMYLCASSFVRQSEPQHFGDGTRLSIL.

This rearrangement joins TRBV7-9 to TRBJ1-2, with D possibly TRBD1 on 6 matching bases. Trimming shortened V by 5 bases and J by 0 bases, and 13 bases separated the two germline ends. The germline V gene encodes CDR1 SEHNR and CDR2 FQNEAQ (reference sequence). This CDR3 contains 15 residues. The CDR3 nucleotides read TGTGCCAGCAGCCCACGACAGGATTCTAACTATGGCTACACCTTC. It translates to CASSPRQDSNYGYTF.

In this sample, this clone turned up once. This rearrangement joins TRBV7-9 to TRBJ2-1; TRBD1 agrees at 7 bases. Germline trimming cut 5 bases from V and 5 bases from J; bases unmatched to any gene: 9. The CDR3 covers 15 residues. Germline V gives CDR1 SEHNR, CDR2 FQNEAQ (reference sequence). The DNA of the CDR3 is TGTGCCAGCAGCCCCCGACAGGGAGCGGACAATGAGCAGTTCTTC. Its translation: CASSPRQGADNEQFF. Based on the CDR3 plus reference TRBV7-9 and TRBJ2-1, the full variable domain is DTGVSQNPRHKITKRGQNVTFRCDPISEHNRLYWYRQTLGQGPEFLTYFQNEAQLEKSRLLSDRFSAERPKGSFSTLEIQRTEQGDSAMYLCASSPRQGADNEQFFGPGTRLTVL.

As concerns this clone: This likely comes from a read error, as the CDR3 has no conserved phenylalanine or tryptophan at its end. The DNA is left out, because the CDR3 cannot be placed on it with certainty; the CDR3 is given as TCRdb lists it. The V call is TRBV6-4, the J call TRBJ1-4. The length of the CDR3 is 11 amino acids, counting both ends. The germline CDR1 and CDR2 sequences are MRHNA and SNTAGT. The CDR3 loop reads CASMRVQVRSV.

V and J are TRBV29-1 and TRBJ2-7, with 9 bases aligning to TRBD1. The CDR3 runs 13 residues. Trimming at V came to 0 bases and at J to 6 bases, leaving 3 bases not matched to a gene. Germline-derived CDR1 and CDR2 are SQVTM and ANQGSEA. The CDR3 nucleotides read TGCAGCGTTGAAGAGACAGGGGGTGGCGAGCAGTACTTC. It translates to CSVEETGGGEQYF.

The chain combines TRBV4-1 with TRBJ2-7; TRBD1 matches 10 bases. The CDR3 is 16 amino acids. V gave up 1 base and J gave up 1 base; unmatched junction bases: 4. CDR1 and CDR2 (germline): MGHRA, YSYEKL. The CDR3: CASSQVWGQGSYEQYF. As DNA, the CDR3 is TGCGCCAGCAGCCAAGTCTGGGGACAGGGGTCCTACGAGCAGTACTTC.

CDR3 amino acids: CASRGTGEYEQYF. The CDR3 coding sequence is TGTGCCAGCAGAGGGACAGGGGAGTACGAGCAGTACTTC. The V gene is TRBV7-6, the J gene TRBJ2-7, with TRBD1 matching over 10 bases. This CDR3 is built from 13 residues. The germline V gene encodes CDR1 SGHVS and CDR2 FNYEAQ. V trimming: 6 bases; J trimming: 4 bases; junction bases outside the gene matches: 3.

The chain joins TRBV6-1 to TRBJ2-7; 8 positions agree with TRBD1. J lost 3 bases, V lost 6 bases, and 10 bases had no gene match. CDR3 length equals 15 residues. The germline V gene has CDR1 MNHNS and CDR2 SASEGT. The CDR3 is CASRRTGPLGYEQYF. Here the CDR3 DNA reads TGTGCCAGCAGGAGGACAGGGCCGTTAGGCTACGAGCAGTACTTC.

The CDR3 protein is CASRDGPMSSYNEQFF. As DNA, the CDR3 is TGTGCCAGCAGGGACGGCCCCATGAGCTCCTACAATGAGCAGTTCTTC. The gene calls are TRBV28 and TRBJ2-1, with D unresolved. V lost 6 bases to trimming and J lost 0 bases, with 15 bases between them. Germline lookup yields CDR1 MDHEN and CDR2 SYDVKM. CDR3 length equals 16 residues.

The J gene is TRBJ2-5, the V gene TRBV27; the D gene is possibly TRBD1 (6 bases). The CDR3 length is 17 residues. The V end was cut by 2 bases, the J end by 0 bases, with 16 bases between. Germline loops: CDR1 MNHEY, CDR2 SMNVEV (reference sequence). The CDR3 DNA is TGTGCCAGCAGTTTAACGGGGCAGGGGCCTTACCAAGAGACCCAGTACTTC. Translated, it gives CASSLTGQGPYQETQYF.

This chain uses TRBV4-1 with TRBJ1-1; D perhaps matches TRBD1 (5 bases). V lost 0 bases and J lost 2, with 16 bases in between. The CDR3 has 17 residues. The germline gives CDR1 MGHRA, CDR2 YSYEKL. The chain's CDR3 is CASSQDEGTVFNTEAFF. The CDR3 DNA reads as TGCGCCAGCAGCCAAGATGAGGGGACCGTTTTCAACACTGAAGCTTTCTTT.